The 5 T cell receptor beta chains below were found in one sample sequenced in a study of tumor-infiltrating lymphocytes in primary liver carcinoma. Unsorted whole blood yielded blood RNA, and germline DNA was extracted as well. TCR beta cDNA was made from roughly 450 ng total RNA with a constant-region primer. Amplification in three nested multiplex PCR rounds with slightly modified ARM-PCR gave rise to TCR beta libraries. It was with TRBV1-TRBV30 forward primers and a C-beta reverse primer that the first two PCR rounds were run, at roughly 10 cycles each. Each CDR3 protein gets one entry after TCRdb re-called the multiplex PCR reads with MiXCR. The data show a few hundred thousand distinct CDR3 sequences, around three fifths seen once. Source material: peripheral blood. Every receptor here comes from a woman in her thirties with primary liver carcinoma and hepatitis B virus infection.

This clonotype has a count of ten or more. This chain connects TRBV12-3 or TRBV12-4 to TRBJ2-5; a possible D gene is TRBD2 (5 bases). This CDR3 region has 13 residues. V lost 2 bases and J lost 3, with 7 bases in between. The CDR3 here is CASSLRREETQYF. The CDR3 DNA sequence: TGTGCCAGCAGTTTAAGGCGGGAAGAGACCCAGTACTTC.

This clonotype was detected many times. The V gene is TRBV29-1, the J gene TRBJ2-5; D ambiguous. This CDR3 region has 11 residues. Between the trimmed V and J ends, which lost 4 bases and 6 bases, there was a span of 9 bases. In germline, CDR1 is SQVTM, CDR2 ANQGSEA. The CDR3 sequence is CSVVENKTQYF. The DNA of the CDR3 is TGCAGCGTTGTTGAGAATAAGACCCAGTACTTC.

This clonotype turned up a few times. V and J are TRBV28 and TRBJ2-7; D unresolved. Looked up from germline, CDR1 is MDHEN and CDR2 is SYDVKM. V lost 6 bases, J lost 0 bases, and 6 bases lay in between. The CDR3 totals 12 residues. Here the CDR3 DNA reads TGTGCCAGCAGGGTCGGCTCCTACGAGCAGTACTTC. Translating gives CASRVGSYEQYF.

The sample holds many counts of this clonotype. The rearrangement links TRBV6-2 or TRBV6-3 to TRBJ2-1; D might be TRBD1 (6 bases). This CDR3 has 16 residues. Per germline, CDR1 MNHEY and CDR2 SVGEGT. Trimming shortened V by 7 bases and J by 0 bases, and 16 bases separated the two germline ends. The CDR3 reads CASILRQTGSYNEQFF. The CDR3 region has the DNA TGTGCCAGCATTTTACGACAGACAGGCTCCTACAATGAGCAGTTCTTC.

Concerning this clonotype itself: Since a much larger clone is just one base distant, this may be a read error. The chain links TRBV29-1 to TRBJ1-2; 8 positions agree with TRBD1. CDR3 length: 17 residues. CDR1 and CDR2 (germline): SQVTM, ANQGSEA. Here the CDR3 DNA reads TGCAGGGCTGAGGGGAGGACAGGGACCTGTTATAACTATGGCTACACCTTC. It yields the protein CRAEGRTGTCYNYGYTF.